One sample yielded the 24 T cell receptor beta chains listed below, sequenced in a study of metastatic and nonmetastatic thyroid tumors. Using MiXCR, TCRdb re-called clones from the PCR reads. The data hold 30,000 to 35,000 clones, with about a sixth observed a single time. Each patient came to thyroid surgery without any prior treatment (of any kind). Input material: blood. The receptor set was obtained from a female donor with papillary thyroid cancer or a benign thyroid nodule (not recorded which). Some clones in this sample may be carry-over from other donors' samples.

This clone was picked up many times. The rearrangement joins TRBV5-1 to TRBJ2-1, with TRBD1 matching 10 bases. CDR1 and CDR2 (germline): SGHRS, YFSETQ. CDR3 length: 15 amino acids. V was clipped by 5 bases and J by 6 bases; unmatched bases: 8. Here the CDR3 DNA reads TGCGCCAGCAGTCCCGGGACAGGGGTTTCCAATGAGCAGTTCTTC. Its protein product is CASSPGTGVSNEQFF.

This clone was recorded only once. The chain has TRBV7-8 and TRBJ2-1; 13 nucleotides agree with TRBD2. The germline gives CDR1 SGHVS, CDR2 FQNEAQ. J lost 3 bases, V lost 1 base, and 3 bases had no gene match. The CDR3 is 17 amino acids. The CDR3 is CASSLVGLAGDYNEQFF. The CDR3 nucleotides read TGTGCCAGCAGCTTAGTAGGACTAGCGGGAGACTACAATGAGCAGTTCTTC. Using reference TRBV7-8 and TRBJ2-1 for the parts outside the CDR3, the full variable domain is GAGVSQSPRYKVAKRGQDVALRCDPISGHVSLFWYQQALGQGPEFLTYFQNEAQLDKSGLPSDRFFAERPEGSVSTLKIQRTQQEDSAVYLCASSLVGLAGDYNEQFFGPGTRLTVL.

The rearrangement links TRBV5-1 to TRBJ2-7; 11 nucleotides agree with TRBD2. Germline V gene data show CDR1 as SGHRS and CDR2 as YFSETQ. The CDR3 length is 18 residues. The ends lost 2 bases at V and 7 bases at J; junction bases unmatched: 17. The CDR3 here is CASSFYGTSGNSQVEQYF. DNA for the CDR3: TGCGCCAGCAGCTTTTACGGGACTAGCGGAAACTCTCAGGTAGAGCAGTACTTC.

This clone was counted ten times or more. The V call is TRBV5-6, the J call TRBJ2-7; possibly TRBD1 for D (6 bases). V lost 5 bases to trimming and J lost 0 bases, with 15 bases between them. The CDR3 sequence is 15 residues long. Germline CDR1 and CDR2: SGHDT and YYEEEE. The CDR3 spells CASREGTLSSYEQYF. The CDR3, as DNA: TGTGCCAGCAGAGAAGGGACATTGAGCTCCTACGAGCAGTACTTC.

This clone was counted between two and nine times. Just one base apart from a much larger clone, this may be a read error. The V and J genes are TRBV15 and TRBJ2-3; unclear D gene. The V gene's germline CDR1 is LNHNV and CDR2 YYDKDF (reference sequence). The CDR3 contains 15 residues. CDR3 region: CATSRALSWADTRYF. The CDR3 nucleotides are TGTGCCACCAGCAGAGCTCTGTCCTGGGCAGATACGCGGTATTTT.

This clone was recorded many times. The chain is built from TRBV20-1 and TRBJ2-1; perhaps D is TRBD1 or TRBD2 (5 bases each). CDR1 is DFQATT and CDR2 is SNEGSKA in the germline V gene (reference sequence). The CDR3 consists of 15 residues. Trimming took 3 bases from V and 8 from J, leaving 20 bases between them. CDR3 sequence (DNA): TGCAGTGCTAGGGGTATCGGGAAGGGGATCGATGAGCAGTTCTTC. Translating gives CSARGIGKGIDEQFF.

This clone was detected a few times. The chain joins TRBV28 to TRBJ2-4; possible D gene TRBD1, 6 bases. The CDR3 runs 13 residues. V was trimmed by 3 bases and J by 6 bases, leaving 9 bases between them. The V gene's germline CDR1 is MDHEN and CDR2 SYDVKM. The CDR3 nucleotides are TGTGCCAGCAGTTTCCTAGGGGGAAACATTCAGTACTTC. Encoded protein: CASSFLGGNIQYF.

This clone was detected only a few times. A single base separates this from a much larger clone, so it may be a read error. The chain has TRBV9 and TRBJ2-5, with D possibly TRBD2 on 5 matching bases. The germline V gene has CDR1 SGDLS and CDR2 YYNGEE. This CDR3 has 13 amino acids. CDR3 coding DNA: TGTGCCAGCAGCGTAGAAGGTTGGGAGACCCAGCACTTC. This sequence encodes CASSVEGWETQHF.

The chain is built from TRBV14 and TRBJ2-5; weak D call: TRBD2 (6 bases). Germline CDR1 reads SGHDN; CDR2 reads FVKESK. V was pared by 4 bases and J by 5 bases, with 20 bases between. The CDR3 covers 16 residues. CDR3 sequence (DNA): TGTGCCAGCAGCCCAACACAACCGGGAGACTGGGAGACCCAGTACTTC. Encoded protein: CASSPTQPGDWETQYF.

The chain joins TRBV5-5 to TRBJ1-2; possibly TRBD1 for D (6 bases). V was shortened by 4 bases and J by 2 bases, with 15 bases between the two germline ends. CDR3 length: 15 residues. Germline values: CDR1 SGHKS, CDR2 YYEKEE (reference sequence). This chain's CDR3 is CASSPPGGYNYGYTF. CDR3 sequence (DNA): TGTGCCAGCAGCCCCCCGGGGGGCTACAACTATGGCTACACCTTC.

There are many counts of this clone. V is TRBV7-3 and J is TRBJ1-6; TRBD1 is a possible D gene (5 bases). The germline V and J ends were trimmed by 3 bases and 8 bases, with 11 bases remaining between them. Germline V gene sequence: CDR1 SGHTA, CDR2 FQGTGA. The CDR3 has 14 residues. The CDR3 nucleotides are TGTGCCAGCAGCTTGGGACGTTACGATTCACCCCTCCACTTT. Translated: CASSLGRYDSPLHF. The full variable domain, rest sourced from reference TRBV7-3 and TRBJ1-6, is GAGVSQTPSNKVTEKGKYVELRCDPISGHTALYWYRQSLGQGPEFLIYFQGTGAADDSGLPNDRFFAVRPEGSVSTLKIQRTERGDSAVYLCASSLGRYDSPLHFGNGTRLTVT.

This clone showed up many times. V and J are TRBV20-1 and TRBJ1-4; D is undetermined. The germline gives CDR1 DFQATT, CDR2 SNEGSKA (reference sequence). The CDR3 loop spans 12 amino acids. V was cut by 5 bases and J by 7 bases, with 11 bases left in between. The CDR3 protein is CSAGRLVEKLFF. CDR3 nucleotide sequence: TGCAGTGCTGGGAGGCTTGTTGAAAAACTGTTTTTT.

This clone was recorded many times. The chain recombines TRBV19 with TRBJ2-3, with 11 bases matching TRBD1. The V segment lost 3 bases and the J segment 2 bases; nucleotides outside the gene matches: 13. The length of the CDR3 is 19 residues. Per the germline V gene, CDR1 is LNHDA and CDR2 is SQIVND (reference sequence). Here the CDR3 DNA reads TGTGCCAGTAGTATCTCCCCTCCGGGACAGGGGGAATACACAGATACGCAGTATTTT. It translates to CASSISPPGQGEYTDTQYF.

This clone was picked up many times. The chain carries TRBV12-3 or TRBV12-4 and TRBJ1-2; no firm D call. The V end was cut by 6 bases, the J end by 0 bases, with 20 bases between. The CDR3 length is 17 residues. The chain's CDR3 is CASSQNRFRNTNYGYTF. The CDR3 DNA is TGTGCCAGCAGCCAAAATAGGTTCAGGAACACTAACTATGGCTACACCTTC.

This chain connects TRBV28 to TRBJ1-6; perhaps TRBD1 as D (5 bases). This CDR3 has 15 residues. Germline CDR1 MDHEN, CDR2 SYDVKM. Trimming took off 1 base at V and 6 bases at J, with 10 bases between the two ends. CDR3 protein: CASSLLGESNSPLHF. The CDR3 region has the DNA TGTGCCAGCAGTTTATTAGGGGAAAGTAATTCACCCCTCCACTTT.

The chain employs TRBV27 and TRBJ2-7; no firm D call. The CDR3 consists of 14 residues. With 1 base removed from V and 3 bases from J, the gap between germline ends came to 10 bases. CDR1 and CDR2 (germline): MNHEY, SMNVEV (reference sequence). The chain's CDR3 is CASSLLLSHYEQYF. CDR3 coding DNA: TGTGCCAGCAGTTTATTGTTGTCACACTACGAGCAGTACTTC.

This clone came up a few times. V and J are TRBV20-1 and TRBJ1-2, with D unclear. CDR1 DFQATT and CDR2 SNEGSKA come from the germline V gene (reference sequence). V dropped 2 bases and J dropped 7 bases, with 5 bases sitting between them. This CDR3 has 10 amino acids. The CDR3 nucleotides are TGCAGTGCTAGATCCTCTGGCTACACCTTC. It yields the protein CSARSSGYTF.

This clone was seen many times. V and J are TRBV6-1 and TRBJ2-7; 11 bases line up with TRBD2. The CDR3 consists of 14 residues. The V segment lost 8 bases and the J segment 4 bases; nucleotides outside the gene matches: 7. CDR1 and CDR2 from the germline V gene are MNHNS and SASEGT. The CDR3 region is CASRTSGRGYEQYF. The CDR3 nucleotides read TGTGCCAGCCGGACTAGCGGGCGTGGGTACGAGCAGTACTTC.

This clone showed up many times. The chain combines TRBV28 with TRBJ2-1, with 8 bases lining up with TRBD2. The CDR3 runs to 14 residues. The germline V gene has CDR1 MDHEN and CDR2 SYDVKM. V was clipped by 8 bases and J by 10 bases; unmatched bases: 13. The DNA of the CDR3 is TGTGCCAGCTCGGCGGGAGGTGACAGTGGGGAGCAGTTCTTC. It translates to CASSAGGDSGEQFF.

Only a few counts were recorded for this clone. The chain couples TRBV28 to TRBJ1-5, with a weak D call TRBD1 (5 bases). Germline V gene lookup returns CDR1 MDHEN and CDR2 SYDVKM. The length of the CDR3 is 15 residues. Trimming took 0 bases from V and 7 from J, leaving 13 bases between them. CDR3 coding DNA: TGTGCCAGCAGTTTATGGGGTGGGGGGGACCAGCCCCAGCATTTT. Its translation is CASSLWGGGDQPQHF.

This clone was seen ten or more times. This could be a read error, since a much larger clone is one nucleotide away. This rearrangement joins TRBV24-1 to TRBJ2-5; 12 nucleotides align to TRBD1. CDR1 is KGHDR, CDR2 SFDVKD, per germline. This CDR3 comprises 16 residues. The CDR3 nucleotides read TGTGCCACCAGTGGGCCGGGACAGGGGGCTGGAGAGACCCAGCACTTC. As protein: CATSGPGQGAGETQHF.

This clone was seen more than once but under ten times. Its ends do not fully match the called genes, so a read error is possible. Other DNA sequences in this specimen translate into the identical CDR3. V gene TRBV12-3 or TRBV12-4 combines with J gene TRBJ2-2, with TRBD1 as a possible D gene (6 bases). This CDR3 is built from 11 residues. CDR3 sequence reads: CAVRGPGELFF. The CDR3 bases are TGTGCCGTCAGGGGTCCCGGGGAGCTGTTCTTT.

The rearrangement uses TRBV20-1 and TRBJ2-7; D is unclear. Trimming took 4 bases from V and 2 from J, leaving 12 bases between them. CDR1 is DFQATT and CDR2 is SNEGSKA in the germline V gene (reference sequence). The CDR3 runs 13 residues. CDR3 protein: CSANPDGAYEQYF. The CDR3 coding sequence is TGCAGTGCTAATCCGGACGGTGCCTACGAGCAGTACTTC.

Notes on this clone: At one boundary the junction diverges from the germline segment, which might be a read error. The CDR3 DNA is TGTGCCACCAGTTATTTGCGAGGTGAAGGGGGCAATGAGCAGTCCTTC. Translation: CATSYLRGEGGNEQSF. This chain connects TRBV24-1 to TRBJ2-1; 7 bases line up with TRBD1. The germline CDR1 and CDR2 sequences are KGHDR and SFDVKD. The length of the CDR3 is 16 residues.